These 30 T cell receptor beta chains came from one sample sequenced in a study of blood T cell repertoires in COVID-19. Profiled with immunoSEQ multiplex PCR; TCRdb holds only in-frame clones, not every one. The table records approximately 300,000 clones, about 90% of them present only once. Sequenced material: PBMCs or T cells enriched from blood (not recorded which). All receptors derive from a woman in her thirties who had recovered from COVID-19.

The CDR3 sequence: CASSTGVGTEAFF. CDR3 DNA: TGTGCCAGTAGTACAGGGGTGGGCACTGAAGCTTTCTTT. This rearrangement joins TRBV19 to TRBJ1-1, with a tentative D call TRBD1 (6 bases). V lost 4 bases and J lost 4, with 10 bases in between. The CDR3 sequence is 13 residues long. CDR1 and CDR2 (germline): LNHDA, SQIVND (reference sequence).

The genes are TRBV27 and TRBJ1-2, with TRBD1 identical over 11 bases. Germline V gene data show CDR1 as MNHEY and CDR2 as SMNVEV (reference sequence). The trim removed 4 bases at V and 8 bases at J, leaving 6 bases unmatched. CDR3 length equals 14 residues. The CDR3 DNA is TGTGCCAGCAGTTCGGACAGGGGGCCTGGAGGCTACACCTTC. This gives the protein CASSSDRGPGGYTF.

The chain uses TRBV10-3 and TRBJ1-3, with 8 bases lining up with TRBD1. The germline CDR1 and CDR2 sequences are ENHRY and SYGVKD. J lost 2 bases, V lost 6 bases, and 6 bases had no gene match. CDR3 length equals 15 residues. CDR3 sequence: CAIRIDRGPGNTIYF. In nucleotides, the CDR3 is TGTGCCATCAGAATAGACAGGGGTCCTGGAAACACCATATATTTT.

The chain has TRBV30 and TRBJ2-5, with D hard to call. Trimming stripped 4 bases from V and 4 bases from J, with 10 bases between. CDR3 size: 12 residues. Per germline, CDR1 GTSNPN and CDR2 SVGIG (reference sequence). The CDR3: CAWIASRETQYF. The CDR3 region has the DNA TGTGCCTGGATAGCTTCGAGAGAGACCCAGTACTTC.

The rearrangement joins TRBV27 to TRBJ1-6, with D tentatively TRBD1 (6 bases). The CDR3 covers 13 residues. Germline CDR1 reads MNHEY; CDR2 reads SMNVEV (reference sequence). V was cut by 6 bases and J by 9 bases, with 12 bases left in between. The DNA of the CDR3 is TGTGCCAGCAGCCCGAGGGGGGGTTCACCCCTCCACTTT. Translation: CASSPRGGSPLHF.

This chain connects TRBV7-9 to TRBJ1-4, with D tentatively TRBD1 (5 bases). This CDR3 contains 15 residues. Germline V CDR1 and CDR2: SEHNR, FQNEAQ (reference sequence). Trimming left V 7 bases short and J 5 bases short, with 17 bases between. For the CDR3, the DNA is TGTGCCAGCACCCTCCGGGGGGAGGAGAATGAAAAACTGTTTTTT. This encodes CASTLRGEENEKLFF.

The chain is built from TRBV25-1 and TRBJ1-5; D is uncertain. The CDR3 extends over 13 amino acids. Germline lookup yields CDR1 MGHDK and CDR2 SYGVNS. V was trimmed by 2 bases and J by 7 bases, leaving 9 bases between them. The CDR3 region is CASSEQEDQPQHF. CDR3 bases: TGTGCCAGCAGTGAACAGGAAGACCAGCCCCAGCATTTT.

The chain uses TRBV5-1 and TRBJ2-7; no clear D. Germline V gene sequence: CDR1 SGHRS, CDR2 YFSETQ. V was cut by 0 bases and J by 3 bases, with 10 bases left in between. There are 14 residues in the CDR3. The CDR3 coding sequence is TGCGCCAGCAGCTTGGGTATTCTCTACTACGAGCAGTACTTC. It encodes CASSLGILYYEQYF.

CDR3 sequence (DNA): TGTGCCAGTAGTATAGGAGGACAGGTTAAAGAGACCCAGTACTTC. It translates to CASSIGGQVKETQYF. This rearrangement joins TRBV19 to TRBJ2-5; 7 bases align to TRBD1. Germline CDR1 is LNHDA and CDR2 is SQIVND (reference sequence). The CDR3 is 15 residues long. V dropped 1 base and J dropped 3; count of bases not matched to a gene: 5.

Comment on this clone: In the same sample, other DNA sequences code for this CDR3. The chain links TRBV5-1 to TRBJ1-3; D remains unclear. The V gene lost 0 bases and the J gene lost 0 bases, with 7 bases spanning the gap. Germline V lookup: CDR1 SGHRS, CDR2 YFSETQ. The CDR3 runs 15 residues. The CDR3 loop is CASSLGGNSGNTIYF. The DNA of the CDR3 is TGCGCCAGCAGCTTGGGCGGCAACTCTGGAAACACCATATATTTT.

Of note for this clone: Other DNA sequences of this sample code for an identical CDR3. This sequence joins TRBV19 and TRBJ2-7, with D possibly being TRBD1 (7 bases). V was clipped by 3 bases and J by 2 bases, with 14 bases between them. CDR1 and CDR2 (germline): LNHDA, SQIVND (reference sequence). This CDR3 has 15 amino acids. This chain's CDR3 is CASSIVAGGTYEQYF. The CDR3 region has the DNA TGTGCCAGTAGTATTGTGGCAGGGGGGACCTACGAGCAGTACTTC.

Here the CDR3 reads CASSITGQGNTGELFF. For the CDR3, the DNA is TGTGCCAGTAGTATCACGGGACAGGGGAACACCGGGGAGCTGTTTTTT. The chain links TRBV19 to TRBJ2-2, with 9 bases aligning to TRBD1. Trimming cost V 3 bases and J 1 base; bases outside gene matches: 3. This CDR3 is 16 amino acids long. Germline assignment: CDR1 LNHDA and CDR2 SQIVND (reference sequence). The full variable domain, its missing parts supplied by reference TRBV19 and TRBJ2-2, is DGGITQSPKYLFRKEGQNVTLSCEQNLNHDAMYWYRQDPGQGLRLIYYSQIVNDFQKGDIAEGYSVSREKKESFPLTVTSAQKNPTAFYLCASSITGQGNTGELFFGEGSRLTVL.

The chain joins TRBV5-5 to TRBJ1-5; tentative D call: TRBD1 (6 bases). Germline loops: CDR1 SGHKS, CDR2 YYEKEE (reference sequence). The CDR3 contains 14 residues. The ends were cut back, 2 bases at V and 4 bases at J, with 10 bases in the middle. The CDR3 protein is CASSFGQGNQPQHF. The CDR3, as DNA: TGTGCCAGCAGCTTCGGTCAGGGGAATCAGCCCCAGCATTTT.

This clone appeared once. The chain recombines TRBV2 with TRBJ2-3; 10 bases agree with TRBD2. This CDR3 is 20 amino acids long. Unmatched junction bases numbered 17, after V lost 1 base and J lost 4 bases. Germline V gives CDR1 SNHLY, CDR2 FYNNEI. In nucleotides, the CDR3 is TGTGCCAGCAGTGAAGATGGAGCGGGGGGGCTGATTCCGAAGGCAGATACGCAGTATTTT. Amino acids: CASSEDGAGGLIPKADTQYF.

The CDR3 reads CASSDAGSTDTQYF. In nucleotides, the CDR3 is TGTGCCAGCAGTGATGCGGGTAGCACAGATACGCAGTATTTT. The chain recombines TRBV6-1 with TRBJ2-3; TRBD2 is a possible D gene (5 bases). This CDR3 comprises 14 residues. Germline loops: CDR1 MNHNS, CDR2 SASEGT. V was cut by 3 bases and J by 0 bases, with 7 bases left in between.

The chain is built from TRBV23-1 and TRBJ2-1, with 10 bases that match TRBD1. TRBV23-1 is identified as an open reading frame with a role that is uncertain. Trimming removed 4 bases from V and 6 bases from J; junction bases left unmatched: 18. The CDR3 has 19 residues. The CDR3 here is CASSPSRGTGDGNCNEQFF. CDR3 nucleotide sequence: TGCGCCAGCAGTCCCTCGAGGGGGACAGGGGATGGGAACTGCAATGAGCAGTTCTTC.

The gene calls are TRBV6-5 and TRBJ1-1; possibly TRBD1 for D (5 bases). The ends were cut back, 8 bases at V and 4 bases at J, with 17 bases in the middle. This CDR3 spans 14 amino acids. From germline, CDR1 is MNHEY and CDR2 SVGAGI. The CDR3 is CASYGGTRSTEAFF. CDR3 in DNA: TGTGCCAGCTATGGGGGGACCCGGTCCACTGAAGCTTTCTTT.

The J gene is TRBJ1-3, the V gene TRBV5-4, with D tentatively TRBD1 (6 bases). Germline V gene lookup returns CDR1 SGHNT and CDR2 YYREEE (reference sequence). The V and J ends lost 4 bases and 0 bases respectively, with 11 bases between them. The length of the CDR3 is 15 residues. CDR3 sequence: CASSPDSGSGNTIYF. The CDR3 bases are TGTGCCAGCAGCCCGGACAGTGGCTCTGGAAACACCATATATTTT.

The chain recombines TRBV7-8 with TRBJ2-5; TRBD1 matches 7 bases. The CDR3 is made up of 14 amino acids. Losses at the gene ends were 5 bases for V and 5 bases for J; bases not matched to a gene: 8. Germline V gene lookup returns CDR1 SGHVS and CDR2 FQNEAQ. The CDR3 DNA reads as TGTGCCAGCAGCGGAAGCGGACAGGCGGAGACCCAGTACTTC. Protein: CASSGSGQAETQYF. The variable domain in full, with the rest retrieved from reference TRBV7-8 and TRBJ2-5, is GAGVSQSPRYKVAKRGQDVALRCDPISGHVSLFWYQQALGQGPEFLTYFQNEAQLDKSGLPSDRFFAERPEGSVSTLKIQRTQQEDSAVYLCASSGSGQAETQYFGPGTRLLVL.

The chain employs TRBV6-5 and TRBJ2-2; D possibly corresponds to TRBD2 (7 bases). From germline, CDR1 is MNHEY and CDR2 SVGAGI. V was shortened by 4 bases and J by 5 bases, with 17 bases between the two germline ends. This CDR3 is 16 amino acids long. The CDR3 DNA is TGTGCCAGCAGTTCGCCCGCGGGGGCGGGGACCGGGGAGCTGTTTTTT. This codes for CASSSPAGAGTGELFF.

This clone came up a few times. V gene TRBV9 combines with J gene TRBJ1-1, with 8 bases identical to TRBD1. The CDR3 spans 14 residues. Unmatched junction bases numbered 2, after V lost 3 bases and J lost 1 base. CDR1 and CDR2 from the germline V gene are SGDLS and YYNGEE. As DNA, the CDR3 is TGTGCCAGCAGCGCGACAGGGGCGAACACTGAAGCTTTCTTT. This codes for CASSATGANTEAFF.

The chain couples TRBV19 to TRBJ2-3, with unresolved D. Trimming pared 1 base from V and 6 bases from J, leaving 8 bases between. Germline values: CDR1 LNHDA, CDR2 SQIVND (reference sequence). CDR3 length: 13 residues. The CDR3 spells CASSIGLGDTQYF. CDR3 sequence (DNA): TGTGCCAGTAGTATAGGGCTAGGCGATACGCAGTATTTT.

V usage is TRBV29-1 and J usage is TRBJ1-4; D unresolved. This CDR3 has 13 amino acids. The germline V and J ends were trimmed by 6 bases and 3 bases, with 11 bases remaining between them. Germline values: CDR1 SQVTM, CDR2 ANQGSEA. CDR3 loop: CSVGGPPNEKLFF. In DNA form, the CDR3 reads TGCAGCGTCGGAGGACCGCCTAATGAAAAACTGTTTTTT.

This chain connects TRBV27 to TRBJ1-6; a possible D gene is TRBD1 (6 bases). This CDR3 spans 17 amino acids. Looked up from germline, CDR1 is MNHEY and CDR2 is SMNVEV (reference sequence). The V end was cut by 0 bases, the J end by 1 base, with 10 bases between. CDR3 DNA sequence: TGTGCCAGCAGTTTATCGACCAGGGGATCCTATAATTCACCCCTCCACTTT. It specifies CASSLSTRGSYNSPLHF.

The chain combines TRBV2 with TRBJ1-5; a weak D match, TRBD1 (5 bases). The CDR3 runs to 17 residues. Germline CDR1 reads SNHLY; CDR2 reads FYNNEI. Deletions cut 1 base from V and 1 base from J, with 14 bases between. CDR3 amino acids: CASSEEGRRLSNQPQHF. Written as DNA, the CDR3 is TGTGCCAGCAGTGAAGAGGGGCGACGGCTCAGCAATCAGCCCCAGCATTTT.

This chain uses TRBV4-3 with TRBJ1-5; D unresolved. V was trimmed by 0 bases and J by 7 bases, leaving 10 bases between them. Germline V gene sequence: CDR1 LGHNA, CDR2 YSLEER. The CDR3 runs to 14 residues. The CDR3 protein is CASSQDRRGQPQHF. The CDR3 DNA follows: TGCGCCAGCAGCCAAGATCGAAGAGGGCAGCCCCAGCATTTT.

CDR3 in amino acids: CASNPRQDSKMNTEAFF. The CDR3 bases are TGTGCCAGCAACCCGAGACAGGATTCCAAAATGAACACTGAAGCTTTCTTT. The chain has TRBV7-8 and TRBJ1-1; TRBD1 might be the D (6 bases). Germline CDR1 SGHVS, CDR2 FQNEAQ. CDR3 size: 17 residues. V was clipped by 7 bases and J by 0 bases, with 21 bases between them.

J is TRBJ2-3 and V is TRBV6-2 or TRBV6-3, with a possible D match to TRBD1 (6 bases). The CDR3 covers 18 residues. The ends were cut back, 1 base at V and 0 bases at J, with 17 bases in the middle. CDR1 MNHEY and CDR2 SVGEGT come from the germline V gene. The CDR3 DNA follows: TGTGCCAGCAGTTACTTCGGGACATACCACCCTAGCACAGATACGCAGTATTTT. Residues: CASSYFGTYHPSTDTQYF.

Here the CDR3 reads CATSRVGEKLFF. In DNA form, the CDR3 reads TGTGCCACCAGCAGAGTGGGCGAAAAACTGTTTTTT. This chain connects TRBV15 to TRBJ1-4; no firm D call. The V end was cut by 1 base, the J end by 8 bases, with 5 bases between. This CDR3 comprises 12 residues. The germline CDR1 and CDR2 sequences are LNHNV and YYDKDF (reference sequence).

The chain uses TRBV4-1 and TRBJ2-5; tentatively, D is TRBD1 (6 bases). This CDR3 comprises 13 residues. Trimming pared 3 bases from V and 3 bases from J, leaving 8 bases between. Germline V CDR1 and CDR2: MGHRA, YSYEKL. In DNA, the CDR3 is TGCGCCAGCAGCCAGGGGGCTGAAGAGACCCAGTACTTC. Translating gives CASSQGAEETQYF.